The 2 T cell receptor beta chains in this list originate from one sample, sequenced in a study of cytomegalovirus exposure and HLA in healthy donors. Primers: 60 Vbeta forward and 13 Jbeta reverse. The repertoire was sequenced with immunoSEQ multiplex PCR; TCRdb's copy has only in-frame clones and lacks some. This listing includes about 48,000 clones. The sample comprised PBMCs. The origin of the receptors is a woman aged 40 to 55 in good health and CMV-seronegative.

The V and J genes are TRBV4-1 and TRBJ2-7; tentatively, D is TRBD2 (5 bases). Germline loops: CDR1 MGHRA, CDR2 YSYEKL. V was cut by 0 bases and J by 3 bases, with 18 bases left in between. CDR3 size: 17 residues. The CDR3: CASSQDMATTTSYEQYF. The CDR3 DNA reads as TGCGCCAGCAGCCAAGATATGGCGACCACCACTAGCTACGAGCAGTACTTC.

The V and J genes are TRBV19 and TRBJ1-5; TRBD1 matches at 8 bases. Germline trimming cut 6 bases from V and 1 base from J; bases unmatched to any gene: 5. Germline V CDR1 and CDR2: LNHDA, SQIVND (reference sequence). This CDR3 is 15 amino acids long. The CDR3 DNA sequence: TGTGCCAGTAGGGGACAGGCGGGAAGCAATCAGCCCCAGCATTTT. The encoded protein is CASRGQAGSNQPQHF.